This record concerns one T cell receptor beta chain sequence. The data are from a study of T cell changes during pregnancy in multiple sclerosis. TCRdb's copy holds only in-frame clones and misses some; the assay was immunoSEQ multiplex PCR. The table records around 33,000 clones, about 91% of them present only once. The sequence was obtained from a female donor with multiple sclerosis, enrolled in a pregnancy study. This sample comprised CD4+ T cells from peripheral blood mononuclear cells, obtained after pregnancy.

CDR3 sequence (DNA): TGTGCCACCAGTCCTGGACAGGGGTACCATGAGCAGTTCTTC. Its translation is CATSPGQGYHEQFF. V usage is TRBV15 and J usage is TRBJ2-1, with 9 bases matching TRBD1. The CDR3 has 14 amino acids. Germline CDR1 is LNHNV and CDR2 is YYDKDF (reference sequence). J was trimmed by 8 bases and V by 6 bases; bases with no gene match: 8.